The 30 T cell receptor beta chains presented below share a single source sample, sequenced in a study of OX40 agonist ivuxolimab in advanced cancers. Here immunoSEQ multiplex PCR was the method, and the copy in TCRdb shows in-frame clones only, minus some. This table has about 120,000 clones, roughly nine tenths appearing once. This material consisted of CD4+ or CD8+ T cells sorted from blood, taken in a trial of the OX40 agonist ivuxolimab. These receptors all stem from an adult with an advanced solid tumor such as melanoma, head and neck, liver or kidney cancer.

This rearrangement joins TRBV5-1 to TRBJ2-5, with D uncertain. V was clipped by 2 bases and J by 5 bases, with 13 bases between them. The CDR3 has 14 amino acids. Germline V lookup: CDR1 SGHRS, CDR2 YFSETQ. The CDR3 DNA reads TGCGCCAGCAGCTTTCACGGCCAAGCGGAGACCCAGTACTTC. It yields the protein CASSFHGQAETQYF.

The chain recombines TRBV28 with TRBJ1-6; TRBD1 might be the D (5 bases). The V gene's germline CDR1 is MDHEN and CDR2 SYDVKM. The CDR3 extends over 14 amino acids. V was pared by 3 bases and J by 7 bases, with 10 bases between. CDR3 sequence (DNA): TGTGCCAGCAGTTTTCAGGGACGCAATTCACCCCTCCACTTT. This codes for CASSFQGRNSPLHF. The variable domain in full, completed from reference TRBV28 and TRBJ1-6, reads DVKVTQSSRYLVKRTGEKVFLECVQDMDHENMFWYRQDPGLGLRLIYFSYDVKMKEKGDIPEGYSVSREKKERFSLILESASTNQTSMYLCASSFQGRNSPLHFGNGTRLTVT.

The chain recombines TRBV11-3 with TRBJ1-6, with D hard to call. V was clipped by 3 bases and J by 0 bases, with 12 bases between them. The CDR3 is 17 residues long. Germline lookup yields CDR1 SGHNT and CDR2 YENEEA. CDR3 in amino acids: CASSLGSESSYNSPLHF. CDR3 coding DNA: TGTGCCAGCAGCTTGGGATCGGAAAGCTCCTATAATTCACCCCTCCACTTT.

The J gene is TRBJ1-6, the V gene TRBV27; 7 bases map to TRBD1. The CDR3 runs 15 residues. Trimming took 6 bases from V and 7 from J; bases not matched to a gene: 9. Germline V lookup: CDR1 MNHEY, CDR2 SMNVEV (reference sequence). Written as DNA, the CDR3 is TGTGCCAGCAGAAAGACAGGGCTTCAGAATTCACCCCTCCACTTT. Encoded protein: CASRKTGLQNSPLHF.

The V gene is TRBV30, the J gene TRBJ2-1, with 7 bases lining up with TRBD1. V gave up 3 bases and J gave up 9 bases; unmatched junction bases: 5. Germline CDR1 reads GTSNPN; CDR2 reads SVGIG (reference sequence). This CDR3 spans 12 amino acids. The CDR3 region is CAWSPTGSEQFF. The CDR3, as DNA: TGTGCCTGGAGCCCGACAGGGAGTGAGCAGTTCTTC. Full variable domain (missing parts from reference TRBV30 and TRBJ2-1): SQTIHQWPATLVQPVGSPLSLECTVEGTSNPNLYWYRQAAGRGLQLLFYSVGIGQISSEVPQNLSASRPQDRQFILSSKKLLLSDSGFYLCAWSPTGSEQFFGPGTRLTVL.

The CDR3 protein is CASSQEGGYTF. For the CDR3, the DNA is TGTGCCAGCAGCCAAGAGGGGGGCTACACCTTC. V is TRBV13 and J is TRBJ1-2; D perhaps matches TRBD1 (5 bases). The V end lost 5 bases, the J end lost 8 bases, and 9 bases lay between the germline ends. The CDR3 contains 11 residues. The germline V gene encodes CDR1 PRHDT and CDR2 FYEKMQ (reference sequence).

The chain has TRBV11-3 and TRBJ2-3; TRBD2 agrees at 9 bases. Germline CDR1 and CDR2: SGHNT and YENEEA. The CDR3 is 15 residues long. The ends lost 4 bases at V and 2 bases at J; junction bases unmatched: 4. The CDR3 protein is CASSSSGKDTDTQYF. The CDR3 DNA is TGTGCCAGCAGCTCTAGCGGGAAAGACACAGATACGCAGTATTTT.

This chain joins TRBV11-3 and TRBJ1-2; D remains ambiguous. Germline CDR1 and CDR2: SGHNT and YENEEA. CDR3 length: 13 amino acids. Trimming left V 5 bases short and J 8 bases short, with 15 bases between. This CDR3 reads CASSRRVRIGYTF. The CDR3 DNA is TGTGCCAGCAGCCGGAGGGTTAGGATCGGCTACACCTTC.

As DNA, the CDR3 is TGTGCCAGCGGTGACCGGTACTACGAGCAGTACTTC. It is translated as CASGDRYYEQYF. The chain recombines TRBV27 with TRBJ2-7; D is uncertain. CDR3 length: 12 amino acids. Germline CDR1 and CDR2: MNHEY and SMNVEV (reference sequence). V shed 8 bases and J shed 3 bases, with 11 bases lying between them.

This clone was picked up one time. This chain joins TRBV18 and TRBJ2-2; 9 bases are a match to TRBD2. The CDR3 is 16 amino acids. J was trimmed by 6 bases and V by 0 bases; bases with no gene match: 5. Germline assignment: CDR1 KGHSH and CDR2 LQKENI. CDR3 amino acids: CASSPPAGGRPGELFF. Here the CDR3 DNA reads TGTGCCAGCTCACCACCGGCGGGGGGGCGACCCGGGGAGCTGTTTTTT.

This rearrangement joins TRBV5-1 to TRBJ1-4, with 7 positions matching TRBD1. Per the germline V gene, CDR1 is SGHRS and CDR2 is YFSETQ. The V segment lost 0 bases and the J segment 0 bases; nucleotides outside the gene matches: 5. The CDR3 covers 17 residues. CDR3 in amino acids: CASSLGGQSSTNEKLFF. DNA of the CDR3: TGCGCCAGCAGCTTGGGGGGACAGTCATCAACTAATGAAAAACTGTTTTTT.

The chain links TRBV5-3 to TRBJ1-5; tentative D call: TRBD1 (6 bases). TRBV5-3 is given ORF status, its function remaining uncertain. The CDR3 has 18 amino acids. The V end lost 5 bases, the J end lost 3 bases, and 24 bases lay between the germline ends. The CDR3 region is CARRYGRGTGPSNQPQHF. The CDR3 DNA reads TGTGCCAGAAGATACGGTAGGGGTACAGGGCCTTCCAATCAGCCCCAGCATTTT.

The genes are TRBV19 and TRBJ2-4; 7 nucleotides line up with TRBD2. This CDR3 comprises 17 residues. V shed 3 bases and J 0 bases; nucleotides not matched to a gene: 8. Germline-derived CDR1 and CDR2 are LNHDA and SQIVND (reference sequence). CDR3 residues: CASSILGGGQAKNIQYF. CDR3 DNA sequence: TGTGCCAGTAGTATTCTAGGCGGGGGTCAAGCCAAAAACATTCAGTACTTC.

This clone is a singleton in its sample. V and J are TRBV27 and TRBJ1-2; 7 bases align to TRBD1. The junction had 5 bases not matched to a gene; V was cut back by 6 bases and J by 4 bases. Germline V CDR1 and CDR2: MNHEY, SMNVEV (reference sequence). The CDR3 consists of 13 residues. The CDR3 sequence is CASSPGTVYGYTF. As DNA, the CDR3 is TGTGCCAGCAGCCCAGGGACAGTCTATGGCTACACCTTC.

The chain combines TRBV18 with TRBJ2-1; D ambiguous. The CDR3 extends over 14 amino acids. Germline V gene sequence: CDR1 KGHSH, CDR2 LQKENI. V dropped 1 base and J dropped 5 bases, with 9 bases sitting between them. CDR3 coding DNA: TGTGCCAGCTCACCACAGTACAGCAACAATGAGCAGTTCTTC. It yields the protein CASSPQYSNNEQFF.

The gene calls are TRBV11-2 and TRBJ2-7; D is unclear. Germline assignment: CDR1 SGHAT and CDR2 FQNNGV. This CDR3 is built from 13 residues. V was shortened by 2 bases and J by 2 bases, with 7 bases between the two germline ends. CDR3 nucleotides: TGTGCCAGCAGCTTATTCCCGCCCTACGAGCAGTACTTC. Translation: CASSLFPPYEQYF.

The J gene is TRBJ2-3, the V gene TRBV6-1; the match to TRBD1 covers 11 bases. This CDR3 has 14 amino acids. The germline gives CDR1 MNHNS, CDR2 SASEGT. J was trimmed by 7 bases and V by 6 bases; bases with no gene match: 6. For the CDR3, the DNA is TGTGCCAGCAGCGGGACAGGGGGGATGAATACGCAGTATTTT. Translated: CASSGTGGMNTQYF.

The CDR3 DNA reads TGTGCCAGCAGTGAAGCGAAAGCCTCGGACAGGCTAGAAAAACTGTTTTTT. It codes for CASSEAKASDRLEKLFF. The V call is TRBV6-1, the J call TRBJ1-4; 7 bases match TRBD1. The CDR3 runs to 17 residues. CDR1 MNHNS and CDR2 SASEGT come from the germline V gene. The J segment lost 8 bases and the V segment lost 0 bases, leaving 12 bases of the junction unmatched.

The chain joins TRBV10-1 to TRBJ2-1; D perhaps matches TRBD2 (5 bases). In germline, CDR1 is WNHNN, CDR2 SYGVQD (reference sequence). The CDR3 contains 13 residues. The V and J ends lost 3 bases and 3 bases respectively, with 6 bases between them. CDR3 sequence (DNA): TGCGCCAGCAGTGAAACTAGCTACAATGAGCAGTTCTTC. It is translated as CASSETSYNEQFF.

The gene calls are TRBV19 and TRBJ2-1, with TRBD1 matching 7 bases. This CDR3 is built from 15 residues. V shed 3 bases, J shed 7 bases, and the junction held 9 bases outside the gene matches. The germline gives CDR1 LNHDA, CDR2 SQIVND (reference sequence). In nucleotides, the CDR3 is TGTGCCAGTAGTATCTCCCCTCTGACAGGGAATGAGCAGTTCTTC. It yields the protein CASSISPLTGNEQFF.

The V call is TRBV19, the J call TRBJ2-3; no clear D. CDR3 length: 12 residues. Between the trimmed V and J ends, which lost 5 bases and 8 bases, there was a span of 11 bases. Germline V gene data show CDR1 as LNHDA and CDR2 as SQIVND (reference sequence). The CDR3 sequence is CASSSYPGTQYF. The DNA for the CDR3 is TGTGCCAGTAGTTCCTACCCGGGTACGCAGTATTTT. The full variable domain, completed using reference TRBV19 and TRBJ2-3, is DGGITQSPKYLFRKEGQNVTLSCEQNLNHDAMYWYRQDPGQGLRLIYYSQIVNDFQKGDIAEGYSVSREKKESFPLTVTSAQKNPTAFYLCASSSYPGTQYFGPGTRLTVL.

The V gene is TRBV29-1, the J gene TRBJ2-1; D is ambiguous. The CDR3 extends over 14 amino acids. The V gene lost 0 bases and the J gene lost 6 bases, with 12 bases spanning the gap. From germline, CDR1 is SQVTM and CDR2 ANQGSEA. CDR3 in amino acids: CSVEDRRSVNEQFF. The CDR3 region has the DNA TGCAGCGTTGAAGATCGTAGATCGGTCAATGAGCAGTTCTTC.

The DNA for the CDR3 is TGTGCCAGCAGCTTAGTGGAGAAAATGGATGGCTACACCTTC. Its translation is CASSLVEKMDGYTF. The V and J genes are TRBV7-9 and TRBJ1-2; D not certain. Germline V CDR1 and CDR2: SEHNR, FQNEAQ (reference sequence). CDR3 size: 14 residues. Trimming shortened V by 1 base and J by 6 bases, and 12 bases separated the two germline ends.

The V and J genes are TRBV30 and TRBJ1-6, with D hard to call. The V gene's germline CDR1 is GTSNPN and CDR2 SVGIG (reference sequence). The germline V and J ends were trimmed by 1 base and 10 bases, with 14 bases remaining between them. The CDR3 runs to 14 residues. Written as DNA, the CDR3 is TGTGCCTGGAGTGAGAGAGGAGCTGTCTCACCCCTCCACTTT. Protein: CAWSERGAVSPLHF.

About this clone itself: Distinct nucleotide sequences in the sample also encode this CDR3. This rearrangement joins TRBV30 to TRBJ1-5; no reliable D call. The CDR3 is 13 amino acids. Looked up from germline, CDR1 is GTSNPN and CDR2 is SVGIG (reference sequence). Trimming removed 1 base from V and 5 bases from J, with 9 bases in between. The CDR3 sequence is CAWSDSGDQPQHF. For the CDR3, the DNA is TGTGCCTGGAGTGATTCGGGAGATCAGCCCCAGCATTTT.

This sequence joins TRBV5-6 and TRBJ2-7; 8 nucleotides match TRBD2. The CDR3 runs 15 residues. Trimming removed 3 bases from V and 3 bases from J; junction bases left unmatched: 8. CDR1 and CDR2 from the germline V gene are SGHDT and YYEEEE. CDR3 protein: CASSWRRGAIYEQYF. The CDR3 nucleotides read TGTGCCAGCAGCTGGAGGCGGGGGGCTATCTACGAGCAGTACTTC.

On this clone: The same CDR3 is also encoded by other DNA sequences in this sample. The rearrangement links TRBV5-1 to TRBJ1-3; D ambiguous. Trimming stripped 0 bases from V and 4 bases from J, with 11 bases between. Germline lookup yields CDR1 SGHRS and CDR2 YFSETQ. This CDR3 contains 15 residues. The CDR3 here is CASSLVAGGGNTIYF. In DNA, the CDR3 is TGCGCCAGCAGCTTGGTGGCAGGAGGCGGAAACACCATATATTTT.

The rearrangement joins TRBV2 to TRBJ2-5; the match to TRBD1 covers 10 bases. With 4 bases clipped from V and 5 bases from J, the junction kept 1 base outside the gene matches. CDR1 is SNHLY, CDR2 FYNNEI, per germline. The CDR3 is made up of 13 amino acids. For the CDR3, the DNA is TGTGCCAGCAGTGCGACAGGGGGCGAGACCCAGTACTTC. This translates into CASSATGGETQYF.

The J gene is TRBJ1-1, the V gene TRBV19; tentative D call: TRBD1 (6 bases). Trimming took off 6 bases at V and 0 bases at J, with 11 bases between the two ends. CDR3 length: 14 residues. Germline V lookup: CDR1 LNHDA, CDR2 SQIVND (reference sequence). The CDR3 loop reads CASRGTPMNTEAFF. CDR3 DNA sequence: TGTGCCAGTAGGGGGACACCCATGAACACTGAAGCTTTCTTT.

The chain combines TRBV25-1 with TRBJ2-7; the match to TRBD1 covers 7 bases. Per the germline V gene, CDR1 is MGHDK and CDR2 is SYGVNS. The CDR3 is 14 residues long. The V gene end was trimmed by 2 bases and the J gene end by 7 bases; junction bases not matched to a gene: 8. CDR3 nucleotide sequence: TGTGCCAGCAGTGAAAAGGGGGCGCTGGGGGAGCAGTACTTC. It yields the protein CASSEKGALGEQYF.